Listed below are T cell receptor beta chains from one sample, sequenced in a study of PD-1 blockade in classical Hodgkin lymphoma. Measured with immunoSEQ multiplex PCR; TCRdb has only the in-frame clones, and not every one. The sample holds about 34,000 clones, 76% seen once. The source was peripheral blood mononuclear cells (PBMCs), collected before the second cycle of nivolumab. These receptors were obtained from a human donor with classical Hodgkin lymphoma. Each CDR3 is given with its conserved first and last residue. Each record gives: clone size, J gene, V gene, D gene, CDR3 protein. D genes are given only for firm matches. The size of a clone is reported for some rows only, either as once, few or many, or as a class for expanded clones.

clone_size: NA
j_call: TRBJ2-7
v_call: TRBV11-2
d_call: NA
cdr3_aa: CASSLDSVRGGYEQYF

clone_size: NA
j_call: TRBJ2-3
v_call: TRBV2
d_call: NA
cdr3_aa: CASGAVRNTQYF

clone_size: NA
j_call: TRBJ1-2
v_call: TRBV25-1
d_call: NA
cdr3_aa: CASSPGRDYGYTF

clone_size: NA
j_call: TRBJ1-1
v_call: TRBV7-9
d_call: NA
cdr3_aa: CASSLVAGGRKAFF

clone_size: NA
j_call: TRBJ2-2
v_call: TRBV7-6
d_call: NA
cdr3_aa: CASSLGFMGNTGELFF

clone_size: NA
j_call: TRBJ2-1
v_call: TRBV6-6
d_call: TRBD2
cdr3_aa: CASSYSTSPNYNEQFF

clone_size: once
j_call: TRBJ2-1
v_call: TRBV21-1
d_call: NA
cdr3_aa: CASRDRGISNEQFF

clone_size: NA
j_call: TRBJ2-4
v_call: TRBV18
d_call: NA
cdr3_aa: CASSPPGAKNIQYF

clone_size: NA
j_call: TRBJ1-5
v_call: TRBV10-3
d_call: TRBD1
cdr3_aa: CAMGQGEQPQHF

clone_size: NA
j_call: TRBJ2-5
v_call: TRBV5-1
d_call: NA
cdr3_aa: CASAIQETQYF

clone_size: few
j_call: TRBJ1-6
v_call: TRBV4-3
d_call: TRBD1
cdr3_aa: CASSQDVSGQGTNSPLHF

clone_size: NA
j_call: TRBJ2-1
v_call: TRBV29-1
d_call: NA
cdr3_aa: CSVEDPLRRLSSYNEQFF

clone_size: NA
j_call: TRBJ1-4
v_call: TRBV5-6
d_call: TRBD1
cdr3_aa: CASRKTGVGEKLFF

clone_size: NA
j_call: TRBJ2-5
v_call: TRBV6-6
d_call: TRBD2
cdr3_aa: CASSSAGGEETQYF

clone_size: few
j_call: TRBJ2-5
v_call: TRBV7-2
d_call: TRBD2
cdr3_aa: CASAGGLARETQYF

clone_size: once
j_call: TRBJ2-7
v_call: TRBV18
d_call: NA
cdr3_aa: CASSPSNYEQYF

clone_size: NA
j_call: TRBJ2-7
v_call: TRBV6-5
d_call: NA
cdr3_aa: CASSYLPPGIYEQYF

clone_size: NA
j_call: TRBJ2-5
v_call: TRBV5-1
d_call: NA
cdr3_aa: CASSLEGSYQETQYF

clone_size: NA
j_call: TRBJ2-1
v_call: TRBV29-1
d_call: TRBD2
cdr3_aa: CSASWEGEQFF

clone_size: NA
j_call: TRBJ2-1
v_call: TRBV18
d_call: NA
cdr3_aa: CASSQGLSHNEQFF

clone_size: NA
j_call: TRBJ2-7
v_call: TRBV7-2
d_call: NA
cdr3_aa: CASSLAGGSSYEQYF

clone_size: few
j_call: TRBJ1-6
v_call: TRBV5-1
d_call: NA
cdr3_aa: CASQDSLGTYNSPLHF

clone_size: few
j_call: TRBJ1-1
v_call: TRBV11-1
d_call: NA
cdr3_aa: CASSLTASAGEAFF

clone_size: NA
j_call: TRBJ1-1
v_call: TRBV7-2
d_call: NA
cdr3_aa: CASSPYGQRAFF